Listed below are T cell receptor beta chains from one sample, sequenced in a study of response to subunit inactivated influenza vaccine. TCRdb re-derived calls from the RT-PCR reads in MiXCR, one entry per CDR3 protein. The data show 750,000 to 850,000 distinct CDR3 sequences, about 18% seen once. The material sequenced was PBMCs from blood, taken about 5 days after vaccination. The receptors were sampled from a man between 45 and 60 years old who received an inactivated influenza vaccine. Both conserved end residues are part of each CDR3. D genes are given only for firm matches. Only part of the rows carry a size: once, few, many, or a class if the clone is expanded.

>-|TRBV7-8|14|TRBJ1-1|few
TGTGCCAGCAGCGCTCACGGGGAGAACACTGAAGCTTTCTTT
CASSAHGENTEAFF
>TRBD1|TRBV20-1|12|TRBJ2-1|few
TGCAGTGCTCACAGGGGGCTCGAGGGGCAGTTCTTC
CSAHRGLEGQFF
>TRBD1|TRBV18|14|TRBJ2-5|few
TGTGCCAGCTCACCAAACGGACAGGGGAAGGCCCAGTACTTC
CASSPNGQGKAQYF
>TRBD1|TRBV7-9|15|TRBJ2-1|-
TGTGCCAGCAGCTTAGACAGGGGGCGAAACAATGAGCAGTTCTTC
CASSLDRGRNNEQFF
>-|TRBV5-1|14|TRBJ2-7|-
TGCGCCAGCACCCCAGGTGTAGTCAACTACGAGCAGTACTTC
CASTPGVVNYEQYF
>TRBD2|TRBV20-1|15|TRBJ2-2|few
TGCAGTGCTAGACCCAGCGGGAGGGCCCCCGGGGAGCTGTTTTTT
CSARPSGRAPGELFF
>TRBD1|TRBV20-1|13|TRBJ2-7|few
TGCAGTGCCAGGCGGACAGGGAAGGACGAGCAGTACTTC
CSARRTGKDEQYF
>-|TRBV29-1|11|TRBJ1-2|few
TGCAGCGCCATGACAGGCTATGGCTACACCTTC
CSAMTGYGYTF
>-|TRBV7-8|13|TRBJ2-2|-
TGTGCCAGCAGCATGTCGGGGACCGGGGAGCTGTTTTTT
CASSMSGTGELFF
>-|TRBV24-1|11|TRBJ2-6|-
TGTGCCACCAGTGATTTGGAGACCTTGACTTTC
CATSDLETLTF
>-|TRBV6-2/TRBV6-3|13|TRBJ1-2|-
TGTGCCAGCACACTTCAGGACAACTATGGCTACACCTTC
CASTLQDNYGYTF
>-|TRBV5-1|16|TRBJ2-3|many
TGCGCCAGCAGCTTGGAACCAGGGGGGGGCACAGATACGCAGTATTTT
CASSLEPGGGTDTQYF
>-|TRBV18|13|TRBJ2-1|-
TGTGCCAGCTCAACCCAAGGGAACAATGAGCAGTTCTTC
CASSTQGNNEQFF
>-|TRBV6-2/TRBV6-3|12|TRBJ2-7|few
TGTGCCAGCAAGATGGACCCTTACGAGCAGTACTTC
CASKMDPYEQYF
>TRBD2|TRBV25-1|19|TRBJ2-1|few
TGTGCCAGCAGTGATACAGCGGGACTAGCGGGAGGTCTGGGCAATGAGCAGTTCTTC
CASSDTAGLAGGLGNEQFF
>-|TRBV3-1|13|TRBJ2-5|-
TGTGCCAGCAGCCTTCAGGGCGTAGAGACCCAGTACTTC
CASSLQGVETQYF
>-|TRBV6-5|16|TRBJ2-1|-
TGTGCCAGCAGTTACACGCGCGGGAACTCCTACAATGAGCAGTTCTTC
CASSYTRGNSYNEQFF
>TRBD2|TRBV5-1|14|TRBJ2-1|-
TGCGCCAGCAGCTTGGATTGGGGCGGGGGTGAGCAGTTCTTC
CASSLDWGGGEQFF
>-|TRBV5-5|14|TRBJ2-3|-
TGTGCCAGCAGCCTTGACCAGGGTAGAGATACGCAGTATTTT
CASSLDQGRDTQYF
>TRBD2|TRBV12-3/TRBV12-4|17|TRBJ2-1|-
TGTGCCAGCAGTCCCTCTAGCGGGAGTCCAACCTACAATGAGCAGTTCTTC
CASSPSSGSPTYNEQFF
>-|TRBV4-2|14|TRBJ2-5|-
TGTGCCAGCAGCCAGACACCGTACCAAGAGACCCAGTACTTC
CASSQTPYQETQYF
>TRBD1|TRBV27|13|TRBJ2-1|few
TGTGCCAGCAGTTTTCACAGGGGAAAGGAGCAGTTCTTC
CASSFHRGKEQFF
>TRBD1|TRBV5-1|16|TRBJ2-7|-
TGCGCCAGCAGCTCGGGACAGGGGATTAAGTCCTACGAGCAGTACTTC
CASSSGQGIKSYEQYF
>-|TRBV20-1|15|TRBJ2-7|-
TGCAGTGCTAGAGATGGTGCTGGGAGCTCCTACGAGCAGTACTTC
CSARDGAGSSYEQYF
>-|TRBV12-3/TRBV12-4|14|TRBJ2-7|many
TGTGCCAGCAGTTTAGGTGGGAGATACTACGAGCAGTACTTC
CASSLGGRYYEQYF
>-|TRBV4-3|15|TRBJ2-7|few
TGCGCCAGCAGCCAAGATAGAGGCAGAGCCTACGAGCAGTACTTC
CASSQDRGRAYEQYF